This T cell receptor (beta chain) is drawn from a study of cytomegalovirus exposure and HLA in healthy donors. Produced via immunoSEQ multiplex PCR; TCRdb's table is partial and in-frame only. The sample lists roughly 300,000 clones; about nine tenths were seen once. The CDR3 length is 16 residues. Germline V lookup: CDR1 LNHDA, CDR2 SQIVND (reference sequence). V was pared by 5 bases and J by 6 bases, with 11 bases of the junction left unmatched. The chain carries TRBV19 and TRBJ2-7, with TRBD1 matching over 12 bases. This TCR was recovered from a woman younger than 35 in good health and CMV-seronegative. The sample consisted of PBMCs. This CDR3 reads CASSWDRGLSAGEQYF. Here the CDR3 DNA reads TGTGCCAGTAGTTGGGACAGGGGGCTGTCGGCGGGCGAGCAGTACTTC.